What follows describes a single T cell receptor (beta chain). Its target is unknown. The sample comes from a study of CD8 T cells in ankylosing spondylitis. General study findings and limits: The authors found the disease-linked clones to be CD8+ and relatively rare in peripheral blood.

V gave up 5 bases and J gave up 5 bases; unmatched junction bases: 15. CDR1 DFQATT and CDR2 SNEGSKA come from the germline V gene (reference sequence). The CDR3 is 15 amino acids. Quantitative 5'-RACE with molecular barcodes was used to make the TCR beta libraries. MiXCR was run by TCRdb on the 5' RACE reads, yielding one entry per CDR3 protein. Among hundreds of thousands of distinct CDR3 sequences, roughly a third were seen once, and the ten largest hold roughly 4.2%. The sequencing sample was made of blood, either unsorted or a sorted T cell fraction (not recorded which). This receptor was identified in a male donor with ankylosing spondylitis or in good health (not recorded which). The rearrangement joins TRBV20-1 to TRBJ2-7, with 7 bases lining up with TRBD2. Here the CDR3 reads CSAEVNPQRGDEQYF. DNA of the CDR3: TGCAGTGCTGAGGTAAATCCCCAACGGGGGGACGAGCAGTACTTC.